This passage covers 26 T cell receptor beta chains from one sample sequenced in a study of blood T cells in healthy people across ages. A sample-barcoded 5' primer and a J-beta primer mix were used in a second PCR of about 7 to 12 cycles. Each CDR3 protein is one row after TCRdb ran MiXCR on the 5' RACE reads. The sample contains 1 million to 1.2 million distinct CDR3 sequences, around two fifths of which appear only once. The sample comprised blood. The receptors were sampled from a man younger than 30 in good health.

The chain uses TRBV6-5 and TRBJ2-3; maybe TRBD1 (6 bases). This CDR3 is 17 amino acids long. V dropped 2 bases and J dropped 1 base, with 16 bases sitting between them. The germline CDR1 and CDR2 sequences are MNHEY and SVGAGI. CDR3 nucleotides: TGTGCCAGCAGTTACGCGGGCAGGGGATACCGCACAGATACGCAGTATTTT. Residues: CASSYAGRGYRTDTQYF.

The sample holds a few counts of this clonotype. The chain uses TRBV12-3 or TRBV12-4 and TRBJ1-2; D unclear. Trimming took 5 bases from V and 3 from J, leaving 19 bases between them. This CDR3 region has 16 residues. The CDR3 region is CASSKRELASDYGYTF. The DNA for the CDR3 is TGTGCCAGCAGTAAGCGGGAATTGGCCTCTGACTATGGCTACACCTTC.

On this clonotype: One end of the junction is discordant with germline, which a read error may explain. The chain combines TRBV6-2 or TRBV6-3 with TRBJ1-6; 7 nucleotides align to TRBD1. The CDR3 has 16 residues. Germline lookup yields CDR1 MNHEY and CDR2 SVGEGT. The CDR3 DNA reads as TGTGCCAGCAGCTTACACGGAACAGGGGTTAATTTACCCCTCCACTTT. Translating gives CASSLHGTGVNLPLHF.

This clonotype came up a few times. This CDR3 is CASSEGGQTYGYTF. The CDR3 DNA sequence: TGTGCCAGCAGTGAAGGAGGACAGACCTATGGCTACACCTTC. This rearrangement joins TRBV25-1 to TRBJ1-2, with D tentatively TRBD1 (6 bases). The CDR3 has 14 amino acids. The V gene's germline CDR1 is MGHDK and CDR2 SYGVNS. V was pared by 2 bases and J by 4 bases, with 11 bases between.

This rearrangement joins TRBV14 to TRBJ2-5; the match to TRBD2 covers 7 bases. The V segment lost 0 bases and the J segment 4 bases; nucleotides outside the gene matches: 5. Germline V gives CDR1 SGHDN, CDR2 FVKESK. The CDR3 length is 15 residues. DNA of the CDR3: TGTGCCAGCAGCCAAGATTGGGAGGGAACAGAGACCCAGTACTTC. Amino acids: CASSQDWEGTETQYF.

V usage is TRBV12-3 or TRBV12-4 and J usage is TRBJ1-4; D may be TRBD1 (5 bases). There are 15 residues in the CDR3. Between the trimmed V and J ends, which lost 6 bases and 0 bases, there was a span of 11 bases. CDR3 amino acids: CASSLDSATNEKLFF. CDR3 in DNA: TGTGCCAGCAGCCTCGACAGTGCAACTAATGAAAAACTGTTTTTT.

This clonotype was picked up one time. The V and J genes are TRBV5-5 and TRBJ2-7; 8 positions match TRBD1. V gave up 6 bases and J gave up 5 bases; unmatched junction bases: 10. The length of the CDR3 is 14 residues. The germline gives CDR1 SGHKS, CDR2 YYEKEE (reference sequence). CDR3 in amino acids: CASIRTGKRNEQYF. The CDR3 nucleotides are TGTGCCAGCATTCGGACAGGGAAAAGGAACGAGCAGTACTTC.

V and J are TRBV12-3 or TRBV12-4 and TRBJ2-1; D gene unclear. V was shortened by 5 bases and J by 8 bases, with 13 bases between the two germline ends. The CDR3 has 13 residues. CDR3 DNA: TGTGCCAGCAGTACCTCCCAGGTGGATGAGCAGTTCTTC. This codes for CASSTSQVDEQFF.

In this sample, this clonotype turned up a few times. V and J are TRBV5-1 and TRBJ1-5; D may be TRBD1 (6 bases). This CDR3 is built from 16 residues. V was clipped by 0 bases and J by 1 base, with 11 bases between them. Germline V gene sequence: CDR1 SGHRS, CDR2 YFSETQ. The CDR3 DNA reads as TGCGCCAGCAGCTTGGAAGGGACAAGGAGCAATCAGCCCCAGCATTTT. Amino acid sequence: CASSLEGTRSNQPQHF.

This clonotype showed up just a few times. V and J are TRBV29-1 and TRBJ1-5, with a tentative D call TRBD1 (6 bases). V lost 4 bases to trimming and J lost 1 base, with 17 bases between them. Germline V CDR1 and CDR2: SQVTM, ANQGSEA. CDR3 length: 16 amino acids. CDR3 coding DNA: TGCAGCGTTGTGAGGAACAGGGTCCCAAGCAATCAGCCCCAGCATTTT. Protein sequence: CSVVRNRVPSNQPQHF.

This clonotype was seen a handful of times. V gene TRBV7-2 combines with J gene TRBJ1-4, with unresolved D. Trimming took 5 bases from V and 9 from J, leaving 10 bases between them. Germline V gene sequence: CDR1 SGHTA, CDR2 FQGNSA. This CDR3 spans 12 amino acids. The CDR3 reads CASSPTGKKLFF. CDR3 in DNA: TGTGCCAGCAGCCCTACGGGCAAAAAACTGTTTTTT.

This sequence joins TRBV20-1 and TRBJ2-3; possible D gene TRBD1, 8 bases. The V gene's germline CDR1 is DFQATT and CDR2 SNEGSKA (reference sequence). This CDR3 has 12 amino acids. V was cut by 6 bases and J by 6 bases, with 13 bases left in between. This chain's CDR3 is CSAQGGRDTQYF. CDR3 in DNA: TGCAGTGCACAGGGGGGGAGGGATACGCAGTATTTT.

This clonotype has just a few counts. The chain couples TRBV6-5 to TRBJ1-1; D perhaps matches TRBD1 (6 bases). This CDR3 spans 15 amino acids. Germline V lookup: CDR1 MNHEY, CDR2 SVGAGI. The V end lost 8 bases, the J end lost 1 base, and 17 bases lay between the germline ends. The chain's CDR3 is CASEVSGEKNTEAFF. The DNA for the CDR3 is TGTGCCAGCGAAGTTTCAGGGGAGAAGAACACTGAAGCTTTCTTT.

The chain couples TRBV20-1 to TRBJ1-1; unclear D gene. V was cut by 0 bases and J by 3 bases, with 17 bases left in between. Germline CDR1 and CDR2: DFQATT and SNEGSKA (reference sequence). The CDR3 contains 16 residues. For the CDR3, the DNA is TGCAGTGCTAGAGATAAGCAGTCTAGTAGGGACACTGAAGCTTTCTTT. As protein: CSARDKQSSRDTEAFF.

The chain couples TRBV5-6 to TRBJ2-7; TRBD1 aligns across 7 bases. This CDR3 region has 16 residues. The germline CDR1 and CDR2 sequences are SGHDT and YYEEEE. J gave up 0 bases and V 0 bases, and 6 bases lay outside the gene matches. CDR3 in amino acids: CASSLGTGKSSYEQYF. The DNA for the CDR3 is TGTGCCAGCAGCTTGGGGACAGGAAAAAGCTCCTACGAGCAGTACTTC.

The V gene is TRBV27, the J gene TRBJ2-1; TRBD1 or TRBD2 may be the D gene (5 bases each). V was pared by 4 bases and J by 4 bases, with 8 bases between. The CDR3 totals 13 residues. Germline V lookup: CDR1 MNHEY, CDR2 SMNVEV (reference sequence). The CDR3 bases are TGTGCCAGCAGTTGGGACGGTTACAATGAGCAGTTCTTC. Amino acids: CASSWDGYNEQFF.

The CDR3 sequence: CASTTLASSTDTQYF. The CDR3 bases are TGTGCCAGCACCACCTTGGCCTCTAGCACAGATACGCAGTATTTT. The chain employs TRBV7-2 and TRBJ2-3; D unresolved. The CDR3 extends over 15 amino acids. Germline assignment: CDR1 SGHTA and CDR2 FQGNSA. Between the trimmed V and J ends, which lost 7 bases and 0 bases, there was a span of 14 bases.

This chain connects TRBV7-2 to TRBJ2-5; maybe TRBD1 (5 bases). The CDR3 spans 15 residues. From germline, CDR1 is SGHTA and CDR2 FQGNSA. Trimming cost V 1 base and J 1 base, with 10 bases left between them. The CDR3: CASSLEGYTQETQYF. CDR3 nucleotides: TGTGCCAGCAGCTTAGAGGGGTACACCCAAGAGACCCAGTACTTC.

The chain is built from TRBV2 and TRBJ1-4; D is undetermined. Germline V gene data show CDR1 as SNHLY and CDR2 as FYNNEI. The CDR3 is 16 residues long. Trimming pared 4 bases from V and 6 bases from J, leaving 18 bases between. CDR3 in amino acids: CASSARENPRYEKLFF. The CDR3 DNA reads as TGTGCCAGCAGTGCTCGGGAGAACCCCAGATATGAAAAACTGTTTTTT.

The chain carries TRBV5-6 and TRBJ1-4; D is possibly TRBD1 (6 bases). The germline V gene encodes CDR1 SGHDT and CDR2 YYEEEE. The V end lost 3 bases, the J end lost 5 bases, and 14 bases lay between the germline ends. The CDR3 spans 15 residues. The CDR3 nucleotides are TGTGCCAGCAGCTCATCAGGGGTCGCGAATGAAAAACTGTTTTTT. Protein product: CASSSSGVANEKLFF.

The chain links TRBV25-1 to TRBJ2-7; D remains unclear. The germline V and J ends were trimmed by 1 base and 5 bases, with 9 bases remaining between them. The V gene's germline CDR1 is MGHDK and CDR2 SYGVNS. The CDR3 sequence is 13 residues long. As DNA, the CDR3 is TGTGCCAGCAGTGAATTCGGACGAGACGAGCAGTACTTC. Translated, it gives CASSEFGRDEQYF.

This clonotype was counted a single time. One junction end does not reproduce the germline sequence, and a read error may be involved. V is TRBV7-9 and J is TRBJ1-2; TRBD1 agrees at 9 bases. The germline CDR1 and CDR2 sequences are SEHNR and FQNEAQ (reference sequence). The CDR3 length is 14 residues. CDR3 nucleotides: TGTGCCATCAGCCCAGAGGGACAGGGCTATGGCTACACCTTC. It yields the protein CAISPEGQGYGYTF.

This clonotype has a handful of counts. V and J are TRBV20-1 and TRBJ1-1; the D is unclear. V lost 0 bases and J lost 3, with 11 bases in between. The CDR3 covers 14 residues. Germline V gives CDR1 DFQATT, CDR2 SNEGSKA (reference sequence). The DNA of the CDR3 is TGCAGTGCTAGAGACCCTACAGCCTACACTGAAGCTTTCTTT. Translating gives CSARDPTAYTEAFF.

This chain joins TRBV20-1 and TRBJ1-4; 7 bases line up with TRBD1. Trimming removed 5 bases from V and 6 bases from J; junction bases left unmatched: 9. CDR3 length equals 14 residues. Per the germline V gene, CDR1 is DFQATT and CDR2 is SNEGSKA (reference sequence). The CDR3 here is CSAPSRDSYEKLFF. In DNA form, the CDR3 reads TGCAGTGCTCCTTCCCGGGACAGCTATGAAAAACTGTTTTTT.

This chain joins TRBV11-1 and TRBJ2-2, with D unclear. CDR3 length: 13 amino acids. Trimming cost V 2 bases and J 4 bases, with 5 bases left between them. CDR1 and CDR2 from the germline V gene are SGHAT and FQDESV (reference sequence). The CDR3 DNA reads TGTGCCAGCAGCTTAAGGGCCACCGGGGAGCTGTTTTTT. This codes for CASSLRATGELFF.

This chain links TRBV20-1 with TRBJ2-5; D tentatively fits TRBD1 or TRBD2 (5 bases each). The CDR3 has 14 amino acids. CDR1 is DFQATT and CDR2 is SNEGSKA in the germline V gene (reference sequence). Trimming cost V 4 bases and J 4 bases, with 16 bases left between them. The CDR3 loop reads CSAKAEGRGETQYF. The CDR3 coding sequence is TGCAGTGCTAAGGCCGAGGGACGAGGAGAGACCCAGTACTTC.